Below, one T cell receptor beta chain is given with its context. The TCR beta library used iRepertoire HTBI primers with Arm-PCR amplification of CDR3. TCRdb analysed the multiplex PCR reads with MiXCR anew, one entry per CDR3 protein. The sample lists some 330,000 distinct CDR3 sequences, roughly 25% seen once, with approximately 27% in the top ten. Time point described: persistent/refractory GD, antithyroid drugs over 5 years with positive TRAb. PBMC RNA was the source of the TCR library. The data originate from a study of regulatory T cells in long-lasting Graves disease. From germline, CDR1 is LGHDT and CDR2 YNNKEL (reference sequence). The CDR3 loop spans 15 amino acids. V shed 2 bases, J shed 1 base, and the junction held 5 bases outside the gene matches.

The sequencing here drew on peripheral blood mononuclear cells (PBMCs), taken when the disease was refractory, from a patient treated with antithyroid drugs. The rearrangement uses TRBV3-1 and TRBJ2-7; TRBD1 aligns across 7 bases. This TCR came from a woman aged 40 to 50 with Graves disease. CDR3 sequence (DNA): TGTGCCAGCAGCCAAAACCGGGACAGTTCCTACGAGCAGTACTTC. This codes for CASSQNRDSSYEQYF.